The clone carrying this T cell receptor (beta chain) appeared many times. TCR beta CDR3 regions were amplified from RNA transcripts. RT-PCR in the first round used HTBI primers; a second-round multiplex PCR followed. Via MiXCR, TCRdb re-called the multiplex PCR reads, giving one row per CDR3 protein. The sample lists about 220,000 distinct CDR3 sequences; about a fifth were seen once. These data belong to a study of Graves' ophthalmopathy and Graves' hyperthyroidism. CDR1 SNHLY and CDR2 FYNNEI come from the germline V gene. V dropped 6 bases and J dropped 2; count of bases not matched to a gene: 5. The CDR3 loop spans 15 amino acids. In this cohort, patients with other autoimmune diseases, uncontrolled infections, pregnancy or lactation were excluded. Diagnosis used clinical symptoms, serum thyroxine, TRAb, thyroid ultrasound and orbital computed tomography.

The V gene is TRBV2, the J gene TRBJ2-5, with TRBD2 matching 11 bases. This receptor was taken from a woman in her 50s with Graves' ophthalmopathy. The specimen sequenced was peripheral blood. CDR3 bases: TGTGCCAGCAGGAGACTAGCGGGGTCACAAGAGACCCAGTACTTC. Amino acids: CASRRLAGSQETQYF.